This T cell receptor beta chain came from a study of T cells in Graves' hyperthyroidism and ophthalmopathy. The CDR3 regions of TCR beta were amplified from RNA transcripts. HTBI primers were used for first-round RT-PCR of the TCR CDR3. MiXCR, applied by TCRdb to the multiplex PCR reads, yields one record per CDR3 protein. In the table there are fewer than 450,000 distinct CDR3 sequences, approximately 18% of which are singletons. This CDR3 has 18 amino acids. Germline CDR1 is SGHTA and CDR2 is FQGNSA. Trimming cost V 2 bases and J 5 bases; bases outside gene matches: 17. At least ten counts were recorded for this clonotype. In patients aged 18 to 65, hyperthyroidism was newly diagnosed, with duration under 2 months. Exclusions: uncontrolled infection, other autoimmune disease, pregnancy, lactation.

The chain carries TRBV7-2 and TRBJ2-5; the match to TRBD2 covers 7 bases. This clonotype originated in a woman in her twenties or thirties with Graves' hyperthyroidism that later progressed to Graves' ophthalmopathy. The specimen sequenced was blood. CDR3 sequence: CASSLLASGLERLETQYF. CDR3 sequence (DNA): TGTGCCAGCAGCTTATTAGCATCAGGACTAGAGCGTTTGGAGACCCAGTACTTC.